Listed below are T cell receptor beta chains from one sample, sequenced in a study of glioma-infiltrating T cells after dendritic cell vaccination. Data came from immunoSEQ multiplex PCR; TCRdb stores just in-frame clones and leaves some out. The data hold roughly 62,000 clones, with about four fifths observed a single time. Sample: blood, taken after dendritic cell vaccination. Receptors were obtained from a human donor with glioblastoma. The CDR3 runs from the conserved cysteine through the conserved F or W. The D gene is left open where the match is weak. The size entry is marked missing in some rows and otherwise reads once, few, many or a size class.

D gene	V gene	J gene	clone size	CDR3 DNA	CDR3 protein
TRBD1	TRBV4-2	TRBJ1-2	.	TGTGCCAGCAGACCTACGGGACAGGGAGTCGGCTACACCTTC	CASRPTGQGVGYTF
.	TRBV5-1	TRBJ2-2	.	TGCGCCAGCAGCTTGCTCAGGTACCCCGGGGAGCTGTTTTTT	CASSLLRYPGELFF
TRBD2	TRBV5-4	TRBJ2-3	few	TGTGCCAGCAGCCCAGCGGGGGGGCTCACAGATACGCAGTATTTT	CASSPAGGLTDTQYF
TRBD1	TRBV7-9	TRBJ1-1	.	TGTGCCAGCAGCTTAGCTGGGCAGGGGGACACTGAAGCTTTCTTT	CASSLAGQGDTEAFF
.	TRBV5-6	TRBJ1-1	.	TGTGCCAGCAGCTTCGGGGGTGTGGACACTGAAGCTTTCTTT	CASSFGGVDTEAFF
.	TRBV1	TRBJ2-2	.	TGCACCAGCAGCCACCACCCCCTACTTTCCTGCACCGGGGAGCTGTTTTTT	CTSSHHPLLSCTGELFF
TRBD1	TRBV30	TRBJ1-1	.	TGTGCCTGGAGTTCAAACAGGGGGAATGATGAAGCTTTCTTT	CAWSSNRGNDEAFF
TRBD1	TRBV19	TRBJ1-3	.	TGTGCCAGTCGAACAGGGGGCTTTGGAAACACCATATATTTT	CASRTGGFGNTIYF
.	TRBV11-2	TRBJ2-7	once	TGTGCCAGCAGCTTAGATCCAGGGATCACTTACGAGCAGTACTTC	CASSLDPGITYEQYF
.	TRBV7-2	TRBJ1-1	.	TGTGCCAGCAGCTTAGTAGGGGTTATTTGGAACACTGAAGCTTTCTTT	CASSLVGVIWNTEAFF
TRBD2	TRBV11-3	TRBJ2-1	.	TGTGCCAGCAGCTTAGATCGAAGGCGGGGGGTTAGCTCCTACAATGAGCAGTTCTTC	CASSLDRRRGVSSYNEQFF
TRBD1	TRBV5-1	TRBJ1-6	.	TGCGCCAGCAGCAATGGACAGGCCTCTTCACCCCTCCACTTT	CASSNGQASSPLHF
.	TRBV6-1	TRBJ1-5	.	TGTGCCAGCAGGCCGCCGACAGTTCGGCCCCAGCATTTT	CASRPPTVRPQHF
.	TRBV7-2	TRBJ2-7	.	TGTGCCAGCAGCGGGGGGGACACCTCCTACGAGCAGTACTTC	CASSGGDTSYEQYF
.	TRBV30	TRBJ2-2	.	TGTGCCTGGAGTGTTGGGCTGAACACCGGGGAGCTGTTTTTT	CAWSVGLNTGELFF
.	TRBV5-1	TRBJ2-7	once	TGCGCCAGCAGAACTACTTCCGCCTACGAGCAGTACTTC	CASRTTSAYEQYF
TRBD1	TRBV5-4	TRBJ1-4	.	TGTGCCAGCAGCCGGGGGGGACAGGGGAATGAAAAACTGTTTTTT	CASSRGGQGNEKLFF
TRBD1	TRBV6-5	TRBJ1-4	.	TGTGCCAGCAGTACCGGGACAGCACGAAAACTGTTTTTT	CASSTGTARKLFF
TRBD1	TRBV15	TRBJ2-7	.	TGTGCCACCAGCAGAAGGGACAGGTTCGACGAGCAGTACTTC	CATSRRDRFDEQYF
.	TRBV11-2	TRBJ1-5	.	TGTGCCAGCAGGGGCGGGGTGGGGCAGCCCCAGCATTTT	CASRGGVGQPQHF
.	TRBV7-2	TRBJ1-1	.	TGTGCCAGCAGCTTGTCCAGGAACACTGAAGCTTTCTTT	CASSLSRNTEAFF
TRBD1	TRBV5-1	TRBJ1-2	.	TGCGCCAGCAGCGCCCGACAGGGGGGTCCCTATGGCTACACCTTC	CASSARQGGPYGYTF
TRBD1	TRBV5-8	TRBJ1-2	.	TGTGCCAGCAGCCCTTGGACAGGGGGCAGTGGCTACACCTTC	CASSPWTGGSGYTF
.	TRBV5-1	TRBJ1-1	.	TGCGCCAGCAGCTTGGAACCCAGGGTCTTCGACACTGAAGCTTTCTTT	CASSLEPRVFDTEAFF
TRBD2	TRBV5-1	TRBJ2-3	once	TGCGCCAGCGGTGGACTAGTCACAGATACGCAGTATTTT	CASGGLVTDTQYF
.	TRBV15	TRBJ2-7	.	TGTGCCACCAGCAGAGACCCCCGCGGGGAGCAGTACTTC	CATSRDPRGEQYF
.	TRBV7-9	TRBJ2-4	.	TGTGCCAGCAGCGACGCAGGGGAGTTATACAAAAACATTCAGTACTTC	CASSDAGELYKNIQYF
.	TRBV6-5	TRBJ2-3	once	TGTGCCAGCAGGGACTATCGACAGGGAGATACGCAGTATTTT	CASRDYRQGDTQYF
.	TRBV7-6	TRBJ2-3	few	TGTGCCAGCAGCTTAGAGGGGGGGCGAGGCACAGATACGCAGTATTTT	CASSLEGGRGTDTQYF
.	TRBV4-1	TRBJ2-1	.	TGCGCCAGCACCTACTTGCTGGGGAGTGAGCAGTTCTTC	CASTYLLGSEQFF
.	TRBV5-4	TRBJ2-3	.	TGTGCCAGCAGCTTCGGCGGAAGCACAGATACGCAGTATTTT	CASSFGGSTDTQYF
.	TRBV7-2	TRBJ2-7	once	TGTGCCAGCAGCCCACTAGGGATCTTGGCGGGGGCGCCCTCCTACGAGCAGTACTTC	CASSPLGILAGAPSYEQYF
TRBD1	TRBV7-9	TRBJ2-1	.	TGTGCCAGCAGCCCGGGACAGGGCTACAATGAGCAGTTCTTC	CASSPGQGYNEQFF
.	TRBV11-3	TRBJ2-7	once	TGTGCCAGCAGCGACAGGACCTTCTACGAGCAGTACTTC	CASSDRTFYEQYF
.	TRBV4-3	TRBJ1-1	.	TGCGCCAGCAGCCAAGGGGGAGGGAACACTGAAGCTTTCTTT	CASSQGGGNTEAFF
.	TRBV4-1	TRBJ1-5	.	TGCGCCAGCAGCCAAGATCACGCATTGAGGGGCAATCAGCCCCAGCATTTT	CASSQDHALRGNQPQHF
.	TRBV29-1	TRBJ2-7	.	TGCAGCGTTGAAGGCACTAGCTACGAGCAGTACTTC	CSVEGTSYEQYF
TRBD1	TRBV5-1	TRBJ1-2	.	TGCGCCAGCAGCTTGGGACAGGGTTATTATGGCTACACCTTC	CASSLGQGYYGYTF
TRBD1	TRBV5-1	TRBJ1-2	.	TGCGCCAGCAGACCGGACAGGGGGCGAGACTATGGCTACACCTTC	CASRPDRGRDYGYTF
.	TRBV5-6	TRBJ1-3	.	TGTGCCAGCAGCTTATCACGGTTCTCTGGAAACACCATATATTTT	CASSLSRFSGNTIYF
TRBD1	TRBV4-1	TRBJ2-3	.	TGCGCCAGCAGCCGACGGGACAGGGCGGGAGATACGCAGTATTTT	CASSRRDRAGDTQYF
.	TRBV11-3	TRBJ2-5	once	TGTGCCAGCAGCTTAGATCTCGGAGAGACCCAGTACTTC	CASSLDLGETQYF
.	TRBV16	TRBJ1-2	.	TGTGCCAGCAGCCAATCACGCCAGAATAACTATGGCTACACCTTC	CASSQSRQNNYGYTF
TRBD1	TRBV18	TRBJ2-1	.	TGTGCCAGCTCACGGGACAGGGGATCCTACAATGAGCAGTTCTTC	CASSRDRGSYNEQFF
.	TRBV5-1	TRBJ2-7	.	TGCGCCAGCAGCTTTTTCAACTCCTACGAGCAGTACTTC	CASSFFNSYEQYF
.	TRBV7-6	TRBJ2-7	.	TGTGCCAGCAGCTCCGACAGATCCTACGAGCAGTACTTC	CASSSDRSYEQYF
TRBD2	TRBV19	TRBJ2-5	.	TGTGCCAGTAGCGCAACCGGGACTAGCGGACAGACCCAGTACTTC	CASSATGTSGQTQYF
TRBD2	TRBV7-9	TRBJ2-5	.	TGTGCCAGCAGCGAAAGGACTAGCTCGGATGAGACCCAGTACTTC	CASSERTSSDETQYF
.	TRBV19	TRBJ1-2	few	TGTGCCAGTAGTATAGACCCGACAGGCACCCTCGGCTACACCTTC	CASSIDPTGTLGYTF